This TCR beta chain comes out of a study of early T cells in non-severe SARS-CoV-2 infection. Whole-study context: Sequencing was performed on bulk RNA from unsorted whole blood, leaving chains unpaired. Study-level results: CD4 and private specificities were missed by VDJdb matching, which favored anti-spike CD8 responses.

As part of library construction, unique molecular identifiers were attached to individual cDNA molecules. MiXCR, applied by TCRdb to the 5' RACE reads, yields one record per CDR3 protein. The profile shows 30,000 to 35,000 distinct CDR3 sequences, about 5% of them singletons. The CDR3 runs 20 residues. V dropped 5 bases and J dropped 1 base, with 27 bases sitting between them. Many counts were recorded for this clonotype. Antigen: not known. The TCR comes from an adult who was a healthcare worker with PCR-confirmed SARS-CoV-2 infection or an uninfected control (not recorded which). Sequenced material: whole blood. The V and J genes are TRBV12-3 or TRBV12-4 and TRBJ1-3; TRBD1 might be the D (5 bases). CDR3 bases: TGTGCCAGCAGTCCCTTATCGGAGATGGGCCGAGGGGCATCTGGAAACACCATATATTTT. This encodes CASSPLSEMGRGASGNTIYF.